This note documents a single T cell receptor beta chain sequence. Its target is unknown. This specimen belongs to a study of T cells in Graves' hyperthyroidism and ophthalmopathy. Study-level findings and limits: The blood repertoire included most of the expanded thyroid clonotypes above 0.001.

It was RNA transcripts that yielded the amplified TCR beta CDR3 regions. The HTBI set primed first-round TCR CDR3 RT-PCR. Each CDR3 protein gets one entry after TCRdb re-called the multiplex PCR reads with MiXCR. The sample records about 540,000 distinct CDR3 sequences, more than 45% being singletons. V trimming: 7 bases; J trimming: 7 bases; junction bases outside the gene matches: 3. CDR3 length: 11 residues. The V gene's germline CDR1 is SNHLY and CDR2 FYNNEI. The receptor's source is a woman under 30 with Graves' hyperthyroidism. Sequencing used peripheral blood or thyroid tissue (not recorded which). The rearrangement joins TRBV2 to TRBJ2-7; 8 bases are shared with TRBD1. CDR3 nucleotides: TGTGCCAGCACAGGGGGCAATGAGCAGTACTTC. This gives the protein CASTGGNEQYF.